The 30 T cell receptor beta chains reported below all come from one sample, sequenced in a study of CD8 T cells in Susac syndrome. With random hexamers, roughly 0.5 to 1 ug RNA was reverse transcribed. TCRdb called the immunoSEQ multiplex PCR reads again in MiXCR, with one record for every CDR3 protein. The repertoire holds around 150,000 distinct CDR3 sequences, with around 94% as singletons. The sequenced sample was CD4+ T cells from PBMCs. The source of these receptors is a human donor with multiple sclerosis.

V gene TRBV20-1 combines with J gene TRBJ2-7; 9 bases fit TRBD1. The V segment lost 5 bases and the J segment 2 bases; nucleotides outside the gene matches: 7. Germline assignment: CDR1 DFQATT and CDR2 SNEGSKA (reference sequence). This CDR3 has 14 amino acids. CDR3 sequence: CSAGDRVWAYEQYF. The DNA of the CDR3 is TGCAGTGCTGGGGACAGGGTCTGGGCCTACGAGCAGTACTTC.

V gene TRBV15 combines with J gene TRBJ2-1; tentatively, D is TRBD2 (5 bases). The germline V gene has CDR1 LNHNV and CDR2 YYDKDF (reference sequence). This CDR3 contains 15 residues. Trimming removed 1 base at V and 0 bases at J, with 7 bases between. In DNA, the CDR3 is TGTGCCACCAGCAGAGCTGGAGGCTCCTACAATGAGCAGTTCTTC. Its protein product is CATSRAGGSYNEQFF.

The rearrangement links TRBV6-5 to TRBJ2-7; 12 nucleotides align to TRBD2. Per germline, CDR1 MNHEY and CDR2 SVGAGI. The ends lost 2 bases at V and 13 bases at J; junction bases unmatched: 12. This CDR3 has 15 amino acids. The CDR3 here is CASSYGRTSGTTFYF. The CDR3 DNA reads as TGTGCCAGCAGTTACGGGAGGACTAGCGGGACAACCTTCTACTTC.

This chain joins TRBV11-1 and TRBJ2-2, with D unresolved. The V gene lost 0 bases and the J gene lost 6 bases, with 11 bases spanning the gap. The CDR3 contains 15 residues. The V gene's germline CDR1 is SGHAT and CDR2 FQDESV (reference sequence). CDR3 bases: TGTGCCAGCAGCTTAGCGGGTTTTTATTCCGGGGAGCTGTTTTTT. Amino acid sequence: CASSLAGFYSGELFF. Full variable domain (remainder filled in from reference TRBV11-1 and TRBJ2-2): EAEVAQSPRYKITEKSQAVAFWCDPISGHATLYWYRQILGQGPELLVQFQDESVVDDSQLPKDRFSAERLKGVDSTLKIQPAELGDSAMYLCASSLAGFYSGELFFGEGSRLTVL.

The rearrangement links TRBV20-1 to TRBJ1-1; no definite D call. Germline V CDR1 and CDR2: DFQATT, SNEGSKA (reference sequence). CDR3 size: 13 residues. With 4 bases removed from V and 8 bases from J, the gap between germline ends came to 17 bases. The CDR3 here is CSAINGATYEAFF. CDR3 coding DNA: TGCAGTGCTATCAATGGAGCGACCTACGAAGCTTTCTTT.

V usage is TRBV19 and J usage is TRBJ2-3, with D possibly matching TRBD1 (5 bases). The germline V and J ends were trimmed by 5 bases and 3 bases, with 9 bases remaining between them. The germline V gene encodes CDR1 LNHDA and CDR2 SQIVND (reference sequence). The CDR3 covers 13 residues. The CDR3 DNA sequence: TGTGCCAGTAGTTTGACAGTTACAGATACGCAGTATTTT. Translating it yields CASSLTVTDTQYF.

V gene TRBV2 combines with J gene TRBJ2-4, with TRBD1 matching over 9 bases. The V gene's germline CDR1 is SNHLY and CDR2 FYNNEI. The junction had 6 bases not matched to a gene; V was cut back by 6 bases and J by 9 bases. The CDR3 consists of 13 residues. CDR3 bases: TGTGCCAGCAGCCGGGACAGGGAATCCATTCAGTACTTC. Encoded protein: CASSRDRESIQYF.

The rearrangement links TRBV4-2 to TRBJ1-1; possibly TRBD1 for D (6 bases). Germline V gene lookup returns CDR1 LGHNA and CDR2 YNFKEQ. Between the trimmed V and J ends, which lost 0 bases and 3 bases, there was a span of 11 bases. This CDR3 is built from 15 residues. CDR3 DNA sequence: TGTGCCAGCAGCCAAGACTACAGGGCGGACACTGAAGCTTTCTTT. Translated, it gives CASSQDYRADTEAFF.

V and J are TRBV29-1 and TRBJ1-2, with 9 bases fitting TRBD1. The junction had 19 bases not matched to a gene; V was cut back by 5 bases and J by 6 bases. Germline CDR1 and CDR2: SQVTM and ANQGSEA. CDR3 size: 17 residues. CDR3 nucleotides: TGCAGCGTTCCGGGACGGACAGGGGCCTCGAGATGGGATGGCTACACCTTC. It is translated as CSVPGRTGASRWDGYTF.

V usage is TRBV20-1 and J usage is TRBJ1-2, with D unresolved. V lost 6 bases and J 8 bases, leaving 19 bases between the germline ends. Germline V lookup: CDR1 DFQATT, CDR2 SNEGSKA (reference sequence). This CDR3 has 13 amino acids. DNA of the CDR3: TGCAGTGCCCTACCCCCAGCCGCGTACGGCTACACCTTC. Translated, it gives CSALPPAAYGYTF.

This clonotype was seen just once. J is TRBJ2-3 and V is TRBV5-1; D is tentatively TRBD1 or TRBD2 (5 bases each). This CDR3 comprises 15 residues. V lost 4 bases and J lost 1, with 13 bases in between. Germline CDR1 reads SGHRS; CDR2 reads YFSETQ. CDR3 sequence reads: CASSPEVGGTDTQYF. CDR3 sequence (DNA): TGCGCCAGCAGCCCGGAAGTGGGGGGCACAGATACGCAGTATTTT. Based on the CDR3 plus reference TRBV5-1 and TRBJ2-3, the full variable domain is KAGVTQTPRYLIKTRGQQVTLSCSPISGHRSVSWYQQTPGQGLQFLFEYFSETQRNKGNFPGRFSGRQFSNSRSEMNVSTLELGDSALYLCASSPEVGGTDTQYFGPGTRLTVL.

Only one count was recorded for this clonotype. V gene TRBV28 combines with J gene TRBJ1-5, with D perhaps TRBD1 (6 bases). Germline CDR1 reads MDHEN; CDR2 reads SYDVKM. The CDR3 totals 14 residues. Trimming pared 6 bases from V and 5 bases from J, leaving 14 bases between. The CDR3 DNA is TGTGCCAGCAGCCCGCCCGACAGGTATCAGCCCCAGCATTTT. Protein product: CASSPPDRYQPQHF.

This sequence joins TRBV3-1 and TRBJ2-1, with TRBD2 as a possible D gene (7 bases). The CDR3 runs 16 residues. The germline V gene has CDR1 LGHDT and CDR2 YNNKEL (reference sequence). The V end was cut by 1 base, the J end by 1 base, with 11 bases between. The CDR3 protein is CASSQGGGQSYNEQFF. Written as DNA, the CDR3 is TGTGCCAGCAGCCAAGGGGGGGGCCAATCCTACAATGAGCAGTTCTTC.

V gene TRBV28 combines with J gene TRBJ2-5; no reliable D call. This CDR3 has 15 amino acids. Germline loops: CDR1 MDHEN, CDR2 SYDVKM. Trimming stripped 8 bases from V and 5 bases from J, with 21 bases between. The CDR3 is CASPGYMTIPETQYF. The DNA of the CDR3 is TGTGCCAGCCCGGGCTACATGACAATCCCGGAGACCCAGTACTTC.

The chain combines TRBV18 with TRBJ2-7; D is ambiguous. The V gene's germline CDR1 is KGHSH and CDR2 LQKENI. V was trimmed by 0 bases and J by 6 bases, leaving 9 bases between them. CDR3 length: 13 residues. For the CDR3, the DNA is TGTGCCAGCTCACCACCCCACGGCGGCGAGCAGTACTTC. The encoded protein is CASSPPHGGEQYF.

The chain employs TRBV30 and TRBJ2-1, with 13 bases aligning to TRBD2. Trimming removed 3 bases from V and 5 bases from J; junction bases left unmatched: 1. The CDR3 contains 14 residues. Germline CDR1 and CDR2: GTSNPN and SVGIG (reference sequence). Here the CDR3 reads CAWRGLAGNNEQFF. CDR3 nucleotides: TGTGCCTGGAGGGGACTAGCGGGAAACAATGAGCAGTTCTTC.

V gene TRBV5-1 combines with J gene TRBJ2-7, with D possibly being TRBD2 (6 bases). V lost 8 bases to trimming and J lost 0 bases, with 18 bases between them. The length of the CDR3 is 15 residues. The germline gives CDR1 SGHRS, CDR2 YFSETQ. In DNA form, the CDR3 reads TGCGCCAGTACAGACCGGGACTCGCTCTCCTACGAGCAGTACTTC. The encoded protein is CASTDRDSLSYEQYF.

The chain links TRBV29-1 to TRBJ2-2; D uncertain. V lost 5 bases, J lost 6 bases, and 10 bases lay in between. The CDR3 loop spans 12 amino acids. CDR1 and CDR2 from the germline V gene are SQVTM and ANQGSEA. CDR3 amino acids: CSVQVSAGELFF. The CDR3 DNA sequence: TGCAGCGTTCAGGTATCAGCCGGGGAGCTGTTTTTT.

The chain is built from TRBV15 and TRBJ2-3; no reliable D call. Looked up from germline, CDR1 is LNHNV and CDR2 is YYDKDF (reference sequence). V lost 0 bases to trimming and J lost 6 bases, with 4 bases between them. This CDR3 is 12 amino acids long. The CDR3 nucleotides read TGTGCCACCAGCAGAGATTCTGATACGCAGTATTTT. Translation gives CATSRDSDTQYF.

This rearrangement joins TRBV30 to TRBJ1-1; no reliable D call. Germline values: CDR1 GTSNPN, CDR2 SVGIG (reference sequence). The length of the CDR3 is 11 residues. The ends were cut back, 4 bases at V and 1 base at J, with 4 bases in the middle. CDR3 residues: CAWMGNTEAFF. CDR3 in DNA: TGTGCCTGGATGGGGAACACTGAAGCTTTCTTT.

Here the CDR3 DNA reads TGTGCCAGCAGTCCAGCGGGAGGTGGGTACAATGAGCAGTTCTTC. Protein sequence: CASSPAGGGYNEQFF. This sequence joins TRBV12-3 or TRBV12-4 and TRBJ2-1, with TRBD2 matching over 9 bases. The CDR3 loop spans 15 amino acids. The junction had 6 bases not matched to a gene; V was cut back by 5 bases and J by 4 bases.

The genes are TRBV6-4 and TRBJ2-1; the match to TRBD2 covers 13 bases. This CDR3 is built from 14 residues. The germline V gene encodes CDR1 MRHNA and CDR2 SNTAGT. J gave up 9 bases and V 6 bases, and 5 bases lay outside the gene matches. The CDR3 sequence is CASRGLAGAAEQFF. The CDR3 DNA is TGTGCCAGCAGAGGACTAGCGGGAGCGGCTGAGCAGTTCTTC.

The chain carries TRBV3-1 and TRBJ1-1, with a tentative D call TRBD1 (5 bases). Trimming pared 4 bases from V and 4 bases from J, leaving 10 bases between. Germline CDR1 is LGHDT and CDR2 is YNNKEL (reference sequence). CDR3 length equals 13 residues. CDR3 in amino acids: CASSRSRGTEAFF. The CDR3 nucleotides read TGTGCCAGCAGCCGTTCTAGGGGCACTGAAGCTTTCTTT.

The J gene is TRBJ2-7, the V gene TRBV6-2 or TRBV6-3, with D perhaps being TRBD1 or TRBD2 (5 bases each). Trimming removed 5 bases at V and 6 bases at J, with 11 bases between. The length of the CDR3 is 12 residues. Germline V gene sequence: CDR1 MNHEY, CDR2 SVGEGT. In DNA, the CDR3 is TGTGCCAGCAGTCATCCTGGGACCGAGCAGTACTTC. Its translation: CASSHPGTEQYF.

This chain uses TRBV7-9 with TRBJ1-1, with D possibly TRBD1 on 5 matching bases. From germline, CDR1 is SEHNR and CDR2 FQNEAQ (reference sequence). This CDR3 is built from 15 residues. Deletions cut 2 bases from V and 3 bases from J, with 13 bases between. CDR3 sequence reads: CASSLPPGVDTEAFF. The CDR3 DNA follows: TGTGCCAGCAGCTTACCCCCGGGGGTGGACACTGAAGCTTTCTTT.

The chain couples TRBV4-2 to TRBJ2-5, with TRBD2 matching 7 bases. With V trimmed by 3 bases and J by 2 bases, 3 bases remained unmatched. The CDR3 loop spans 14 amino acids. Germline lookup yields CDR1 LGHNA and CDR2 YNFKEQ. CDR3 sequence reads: CASSQGGTQETQYF. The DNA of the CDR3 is TGTGCCAGCAGCCAGGGGGGGACGCAAGAGACCCAGTACTTC.

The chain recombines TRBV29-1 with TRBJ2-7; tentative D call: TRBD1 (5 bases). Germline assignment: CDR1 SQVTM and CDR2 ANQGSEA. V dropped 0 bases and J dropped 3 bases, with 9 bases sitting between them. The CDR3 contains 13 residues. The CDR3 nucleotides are TGCAGCGTTGAAGAGGCAGGGTACTACGAGCAGTACTTC. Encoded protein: CSVEEAGYYEQYF.

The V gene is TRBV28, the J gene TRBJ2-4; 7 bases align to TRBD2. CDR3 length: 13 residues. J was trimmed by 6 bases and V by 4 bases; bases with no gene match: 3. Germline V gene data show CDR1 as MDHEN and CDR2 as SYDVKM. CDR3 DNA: TGTGCCAGCAGTTCCGGGACTATAAACATTCAGTACTTC. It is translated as CASSSGTINIQYF.

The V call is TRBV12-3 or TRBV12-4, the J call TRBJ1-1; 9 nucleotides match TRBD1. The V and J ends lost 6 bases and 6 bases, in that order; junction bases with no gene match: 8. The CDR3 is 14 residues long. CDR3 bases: TGTGCCAGCAGATCGGGACAGGGTCTCGCTGAAGCTTTCTTT. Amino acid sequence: CASRSGQGLAEAFF.

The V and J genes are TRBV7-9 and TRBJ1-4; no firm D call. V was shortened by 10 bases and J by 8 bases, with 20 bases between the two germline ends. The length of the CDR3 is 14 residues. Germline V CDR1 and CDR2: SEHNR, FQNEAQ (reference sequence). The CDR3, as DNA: TGTGCCACCCCCCAGAGCCCCAGAGGAGAAAAACTGTTTTTT. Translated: CATPQSPRGEKLFF.